This record looks at one T cell receptor (beta chain) sequence and its context. This record comes from a study of blood T cell repertoires in COVID-19. Original processing methods: From reference gene primer amplification, estimates of nucleated cell counts were derived. Libraries were prepared by immunoSEQ multiplex PCR; TCRdb keeps only in-frame clonotypes and omits some of them. V, J and clone size are those of that table, while D and trimming were read from the DNA. In the table there are about 340,000 clones, 80% to 90% of which are singletons. The clonotype comes from a woman aged 45-65 years with COVID-19, enrolled during active disease. Sequencing input: peripheral blood.

CDR3: CASSHVRAGDEEQYF. The DNA of the CDR3 is TGTGCCAGCAGCCATGTAAGAGCGGGAGACGAAGAGCAGTACTTC. The chain uses TRBV4-2 and TRBJ2-7; TRBD2 matches 8 bases. The CDR3 length is 15 residues. The V gene end was trimmed by 3 bases and the J gene end by 7 bases; junction bases not matched to a gene: 11. CDR1 and CDR2 (germline): LGHNA, YNFKEQ.